The clone carrying this T cell receptor beta chain was counted many times. Its antigen remains unidentified. The germline CDR1 and CDR2 sequences are SEHNR and FQNEAQ (reference sequence). The CDR3 runs to 16 residues. The junction had 5 bases not matched to a gene; V was cut back by 6 bases and J by 1 base. Clinical symptoms, serum thyroxine and TRAb, thyroid ultrasound and orbital computed tomography together formed the diagnostic basis. This sample holds PBMCs from less than 13 ml fresh peripheral blood. The data belong to a study of T cells in Graves' hyperthyroidism and ophthalmopathy. Study-level information: Upon initial diagnosis and before any treatment, peripheral blood was collected.

The TCR beta CDR3 regions underwent amplification using RNA transcripts as the source. First-round RT-PCR targeting the TCR CDR3 was performed with the HTBI primer set. TCRdb used MiXCR to reprocess the multiplex PCR reads, holding one entry per CDR3 protein. The sample contains around 250,000 distinct CDR3 sequences, 13% to 15% of which appear only once. The study, taken as a whole, reports: Most expanded thyroid clonotypes above 0.001 also appeared in blood.

This TCR derives from a woman between 35 and 50 years old with Graves' hyperthyroidism that later progressed to Graves' ophthalmopathy. The chain recombines TRBV7-9 with TRBJ2-1; 11 nucleotides match TRBD1. Source material: blood. CDR3 protein: CASSGGTGGSYNEQFF. CDR3 sequence (DNA): TGTGCCAGCAGTGGTGGGACAGGGGGGTCCTACAATGAGCAGTTCTTC.